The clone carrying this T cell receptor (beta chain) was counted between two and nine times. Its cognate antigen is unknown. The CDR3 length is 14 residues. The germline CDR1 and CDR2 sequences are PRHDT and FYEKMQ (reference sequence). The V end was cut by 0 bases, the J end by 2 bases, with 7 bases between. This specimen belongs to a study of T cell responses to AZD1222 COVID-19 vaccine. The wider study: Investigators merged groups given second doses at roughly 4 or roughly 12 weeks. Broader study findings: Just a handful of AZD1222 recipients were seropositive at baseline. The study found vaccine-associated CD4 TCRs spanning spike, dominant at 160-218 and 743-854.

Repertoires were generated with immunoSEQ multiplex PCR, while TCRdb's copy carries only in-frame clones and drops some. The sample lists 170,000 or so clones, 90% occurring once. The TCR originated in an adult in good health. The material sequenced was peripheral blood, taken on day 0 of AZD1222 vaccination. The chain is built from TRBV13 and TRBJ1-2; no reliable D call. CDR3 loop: CASSLGLPNYGYTF. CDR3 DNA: TGTGCCAGCAGCTTAGGTCTCCCAAACTATGGCTACACCTTC.